The clone carrying this TCR beta chain was picked up one time. Its antigen is unknown. 13 Jbeta primers and 60 Vbeta primers were used for the PCR. Methods used by the authors: Later analysis identified approximately 80 million unique TCR beta chains, 10 million to 12 million shared. Measured with immunoSEQ multiplex PCR; TCRdb has only the in-frame clones, and not every one. The V and J calls and clone size come from that table; D and trimming were worked out from the DNA. The sample consists of 100,000 to 150,000 clones, about three quarters of them appearing once. The data stem from a study of cytomegalovirus exposure and HLA in healthy donors. Findings of the study overall: In a later analysis, TCR association rates varied by HLA locus: DRB1 most, HLA-C fewest. In an earlier analysis, in 620 or so donors, most V segments appeared productive either ~87% or ~30% of the time.

This CDR3 is built from 14 residues. The germline V gene encodes CDR1 MNHEY and CDR2 SVGAGI. The TCR comes from a female donor in good health and CMV-seropositive. J is TRBJ2-5 and V is TRBV6-5; 7 bases agree with TRBD1. The end of the DNA aligns better with TRBJ2-7, so the J call may be wrong. Source material: PBMCs. The CDR3 sequence is CASSDTQGRYEQYF. The CDR3 DNA follows: TGTGCCAGCAGCGATACACAGGGGCGGTACGAGCAGTACTTC.